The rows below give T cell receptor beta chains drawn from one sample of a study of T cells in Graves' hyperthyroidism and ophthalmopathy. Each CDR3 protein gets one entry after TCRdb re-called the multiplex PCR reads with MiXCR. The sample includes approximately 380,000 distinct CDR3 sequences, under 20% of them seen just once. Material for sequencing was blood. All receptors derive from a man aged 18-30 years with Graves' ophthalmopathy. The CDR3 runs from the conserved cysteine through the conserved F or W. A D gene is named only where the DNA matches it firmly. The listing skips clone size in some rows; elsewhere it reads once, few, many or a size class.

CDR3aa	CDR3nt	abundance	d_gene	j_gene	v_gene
CATSPGQGAWIQPQHF	TGTGCCACCAGTCCTGGACAGGGGGCATGGATTCAGCCCCAGCATTTT	.	TRBD1	TRBJ1-5	TRBV24-1
CASSEQGANTEAFF	TGTGCCAGCAGTGAACAAGGAGCGAACACTGAAGCTTTCTTT	many	.	TRBJ1-1	TRBV6-1
CASSGPSRDTQYF	TGTGCCAGCAGCGGCCCTAGCAGAGATACGCAGTATTTT	many	.	TRBJ2-3	TRBV13
CSVGTGAGPYEQYF	TGCAGCGTGGGGACAGGGGCGGGCCCCTACGAGCAGTACTTC	.	TRBD1	TRBJ2-7	TRBV29-1
CASGRLGYGYTF	TGTGCCAGCGGACGTCTCGGCTATGGCTACACCTTC	many	.	TRBJ1-2	TRBV28
CASSGTGSIYEQYF	TGTGCCAGCTCCGGGACAGGGTCGATCTACGAGCAGTACTTC	few	TRBD1	TRBJ2-7	TRBV2
CASSEDRAYNEQFF	TGTGCCAGCAGTGAGGACAGGGCCTACAATGAGCAGTTCTTC	many	TRBD1	TRBJ2-1	TRBV2
CASSVEIYEQYF	TGTGCCAGCAGCGTCGAAATATACGAGCAGTACTTC	many	.	TRBJ2-7	TRBV7-9
CASTQRGPQETQYF	TGTGCCAGCACGCAGCGGGGCCCCCAAGAGACCCAGTACTTC	many	TRBD2	TRBJ2-5	TRBV12-3/TRBV12-4
CASSLRPTYGYTF	TGTGCCAGCAGCCTCAGACCGACGTATGGCTACACCTTC	many	.	TRBJ1-2	TRBV28
CASSLSPGRGYTF	TGTGCCAGCAGTTTATCTCCCGGCAGGGGCTACACCTTC	many	.	TRBJ1-2	TRBV27
CASSPHSGGNGNEQFF	TGTGCCAGCAGCCCACATAGCGGGGGGAATGGCAATGAGCAGTTCTTC	once	TRBD2	TRBJ2-1	TRBV3-1
CASSLLDRLSGELFF	TGTGCCAGTAGTCTCTTGGACAGGCTGAGCGGGGAGCTGTTTTTT	few	TRBD1	TRBJ2-2	TRBV19
CASSDGSSNQPQHF	TGCGCCAGCAGCGACGGGTCGAGCAATCAGCCCCAGCATTTT	many	.	TRBJ1-5	TRBV5-1
CASSLAERGGHGEQFF	TGTGCCAGCAGCTTGGCCGAGCGGGGGGGCCATGGTGAGCAGTTCTTC	few	TRBD2	TRBJ2-1	TRBV5-6
CASRAVQGSSPLHF	TGTGCCAGCAGGGCCGTCCAGGGAAGTTCACCCCTCCACTTT	.	.	TRBJ1-6	TRBV6-1
CASSYWTSGGEYNEQFF	TGTGCCAGCAGTTACTGGACTAGCGGGGGGGAGTACAATGAGCAGTTCTTC	.	TRBD2	TRBJ2-1	TRBV6-2/TRBV6-3
CASRRGWPIYF	TGTGCCAGCAGGCGGGGGTGGCCCATATATTTT	.	.	TRBJ1-3	TRBV3-1
CASRGDRGRDTQYF	TGTGCCAGCAGGGGGGACAGGGGTAGGGATACGCAGTATTTT	few	TRBD1	TRBJ2-3	TRBV2
CASSPDGQLYEQYF	TGCGCCAGCTCCCCCGACGGGCAGCTATACGAGCAGTACTTC	many	.	TRBJ2-7	TRBV5-1
CSAQPSLKSYNEQFF	TGCAGTGCTCAACCTAGCCTGAAGAGCTACAATGAGCAGTTCTTC	once	.	TRBJ2-1	TRBV20-1
CASRPGQVNTEAFF	TGTGCCAGCAGACCGGGACAGGTGAACACTGAAGCTTTCTTT	many	TRBD1	TRBJ1-1	TRBV6-1
CASSLGDSYTDTQYF	TGTGCCAGCAGTTTAGGGGACAGTTACACAGATACGCAGTATTTT	many	TRBD1	TRBJ2-3	TRBV7-3
CASSYLPGFSEAFF	TGTGCCAGCAGTTACCTCCCAGGGTTTTCTGAAGCTTTCTTT	.	.	TRBJ1-1	TRBV27
CASSEKWGRYNTGELFF	TGTGCCAGCAGTGAAAAGTGGGGGAGGTATAACACCGGGGAGCTGTTTTTT	many	.	TRBJ2-2	TRBV2
CASKRRGQGSSYEQYF	TGTGCCAGCAAACGGAGGGGACAGGGAAGCTCCTACGAGCAGTACTTC	many	TRBD1	TRBJ2-7	TRBV2
CASSERTSGALNEQFF	TGTGCCAGCAGTGAGAGGACTAGCGGGGCCCTAAATGAGCAGTTCTTC	many	TRBD2	TRBJ2-1	TRBV6-1
CASSYSVGYGYTF	TGTGCCAGCAGTTACTCTGTGGGGTATGGCTACACCTTC	many	.	TRBJ1-2	TRBV6-1
CASSVEGTVNTGELFF	TGTGCCAGCAGCGTAGAGGGGACGGTGAACACCGGGGAGCTGTTTTTT	few	.	TRBJ2-2	TRBV9
CASSPHPLGVNTEAFF	TGTGCCAGCAGCCCCCATCCCCTCGGAGTGAACACTGAAGCTTTCTTT	many	.	TRBJ1-1	TRBV11-2
CASSLVGAGTSGNTIYF	TGTGCCAGCAGCTTGGTTGGGGCAGGGACCTCTGGAAACACCATATATTTT	many	.	TRBJ1-3	TRBV5-6
CSASSSGVRNTEAFF	TGCAGTGCTAGCTCAAGTGGGGTCCGTAACACTGAAGCTTTCTTT	many	.	TRBJ1-1	TRBV20-1
CASSPGFINQPQHF	TGTGCCAGCAGCCCAGGGTTCATAAATCAGCCCCAGCATTTT	many	.	TRBJ1-5	TRBV7-2
CASSAYDRGLEQYF	TGTGCCAGCAGCGCTTACGACAGGGGGCTTGAGCAGTACTTC	many	TRBD1	TRBJ2-7	TRBV11-2
CASSLAAYSNQPQHF	TGTGCCAGCAGCTTAGCGGCATATAGCAATCAGCCCCAGCATTTT	.	.	TRBJ1-5	TRBV7-2
CASSPIRRLYQPQHF	TGTGCCAGCAGTCCGATCAGGAGGCTCTACCAGCCCCAGCATTTT	.	.	TRBJ1-5	TRBV5-6
CASSSPGLAGGLTDTQYF	TGCGCCAGCAGCTCCCCCGGACTAGCGGGGGGGCTAACAGATACGCAGTATTTT	.	TRBD2	TRBJ2-3	TRBV5-1
CASSPGANQPQHF	TGTGCCAGCAGCCCCGGGGCCAATCAGCCCCAGCATTTT	many	.	TRBJ1-5	TRBV6-1
CSARDGRAASSYNSPLHF	TGCAGTGCTAGAGATGGGCGAGCAGCAAGCTCCTATAATTCACCCCTCCACTTT	.	.	TRBJ1-6	TRBV20-1
CASRLMWGAGYNEQFF	TGCGCCAGCCGACTCATGTGGGGGGCTGGGTACAATGAGCAGTTCTTC	.	.	TRBJ2-1	TRBV5-1
CASSQEGELTEAFF	TGCGCCAGCAGCCAAGAGGGGGAATTGACTGAAGCTTTCTTT	many	.	TRBJ1-1	TRBV4-1
CAGSPPQIAGLEETQYF	TGTGCCGGCAGCCCCCCCCAGATAGCGGGGTTAGAAGAGACCCAGTACTTC	.	TRBD2	TRBJ2-5	TRBV9
CASRKGPLDGGYTF	TGTGCCAGCAGGAAGGGACCTCTCGACGGGGGCTACACCTTC	many	.	TRBJ1-2	TRBV6-1
CASSMDLYNEQFF	TGTGCCAGCAGTATGGACCTATACAATGAGCAGTTCTTC	many	.	TRBJ2-1	TRBV2
CSVEGFWGGRNEQFF	TGCAGCGTTGAAGGATTTTGGGGGGGCCGGAATGAGCAGTTCTTC	.	.	TRBJ2-1	TRBV29-1
CASSATGATDTQYF	TGTGCCAGCAGCGCGACAGGGGCCACAGATACGCAGTATTTT	.	TRBD1	TRBJ2-3	TRBV9
CASSRFEADREAGNTIYF	TGTGCCAGCTCACGATTCGAGGCTGACAGGGAGGCTGGAAACACCATATATTTT	once	TRBD1	TRBJ1-3	TRBV18
CASSSITLDTQYF	TGTGCCAGCAGCTCCATTACCCTTGATACGCAGTATTTT	many	.	TRBJ2-3	TRBV11-3
CASSLKDISSYEQYF	TGTGCCAGCAGTCTAAAGGATATCAGCTCCTACGAGCAGTACTTC	many	.	TRBJ2-7	TRBV6-1
CASSQERSGGADTQYF	TGTGCCAGCAGCCAAGAACGGAGCGGGGGGGCGGATACGCAGTATTTT	many	TRBD2	TRBJ2-3	TRBV4-2
CATSRDSGSSYEQYF	TGTGCCACCAGCAGAGATTCGGGGAGCTCCTACGAGCAGTACTTC	few	.	TRBJ2-7	TRBV15
CASSQASEQFF	TGTGCCAGCAGCCAAGCCTCCGAGCAGTTCTTC	.	.	TRBJ2-1	TRBV3-1
CASSESSLAKNIQYF	TGTGCCAGCAGTGAATCGTCCCTAGCCAAAAACATTCAGTACTTC	many	.	TRBJ2-4	TRBV6-1